A single sample gave rise to the 16 T cell receptor beta chains below, sequenced in a study of T-cell memory formation after mild COVID-19. Via MiXCR, TCRdb re-called the 5' RACE reads, giving one row per CDR3 protein. The table lists roughly 580,000 distinct CDR3 sequences, roughly 18% of them singletons. Source material: PBMCs or a T cell subset sorted from them (not recorded which). The source is an adult woman who had mild COVID-19 (a few samples of this study predate the infection). Cell type and time point are not known.

V gene TRBV2 combines with J gene TRBJ2-7; 7 nucleotides agree with TRBD1. Germline V gives CDR1 SNHLY, CDR2 FYNNEI. The CDR3 is 14 amino acids. The V and J ends lost 9 bases and 0 bases, in that order; junction bases with no gene match: 8. The CDR3, as DNA: TGTGCCAGTTCGACAGGGCGACCCTCCTACGAGCAGTACTTC. It codes for CASSTGRPSYEQYF.

The chain links TRBV11-1 to TRBJ1-5; D uncertain. The CDR3 length is 13 residues. V lost 6 bases and J lost 7, with 13 bases in between. Germline V gene sequence: CDR1 SGHAT, CDR2 FQDESV (reference sequence). This CDR3 is CASSSSVGQPQHF. The CDR3 bases are TGTGCCAGCAGTTCTTCAGTCGGGCAGCCCCAGCATTTT.

This chain connects TRBV10-3 to TRBJ2-3; 12 nucleotides agree with TRBD2. The CDR3 sequence is 17 residues long. CDR1 is ENHRY, CDR2 SYGVKD, per germline. V was pared by 6 bases and J by 0 bases, with 7 bases of the junction left unmatched. CDR3 protein: CAIRATSGSVSTDTQYF. As DNA, the CDR3 is TGTGCCATCAGGGCGACTAGCGGGAGCGTTAGCACAGATACGCAGTATTTT.

The V gene is TRBV25-1, the J gene TRBJ2-3, with 13 bases that match TRBD2. CDR1 is MGHDK, CDR2 SYGVNS, per germline. V was clipped by 3 bases and J by 8 bases; unmatched bases: 17. CDR3 length equals 19 residues. For the CDR3, the DNA is TGTGCCAGCAGTGATGTCCGCCGCGAACTAGCGGGGGGGCCTGGTACGCAGTATTTT. Its protein is CASSDVRRELAGGPGTQYF. The entire variable domain, with the rest obtained from reference TRBV25-1 and TRBJ2-3, is as follows: EADIYQTPRYLVIGTGKKITLECSQTMGHDKMYWYQQDPGMELHLIHYSYGVNSTEKGDLSSESTVSRIRTEHFPLTLESARPSHTSQYLCASSDVRRELAGGPGTQYFGPGTRLTVL.

This clonotype appeared many times. The chain carries TRBV20-1 and TRBJ1-2; D may be TRBD1 (5 bases). The germline CDR1 and CDR2 sequences are DFQATT and SNEGSKA (reference sequence). The V end was cut by 2 bases, the J end by 5 bases, with 9 bases between. This CDR3 has 12 amino acids. The CDR3 nucleotides read TGCAGTGCTAGACAGGGAGGATATGGCTACACCTTC. Its translation is CSARQGGYGYTF.

This clonotype was observed at least ten times. This chain connects TRBV27 to TRBJ1-5; 10 bases agree with TRBD1. This CDR3 is built from 14 residues. The V gene's germline CDR1 is MNHEY and CDR2 SMNVEV (reference sequence). Germline trimming cut 6 bases from V and 2 bases from J; bases unmatched to any gene: 1. DNA for the CDR3: TGTGCCAGCAGCGGACAGGGGGGCAATCAGCCCCAGCATTTT. This gives the protein CASSGQGGNQPQHF.

This clonotype has only a few counts. The chain combines TRBV9 with TRBJ2-1; D is possibly TRBD2 (5 bases). Per the germline V gene, CDR1 is SGDLS and CDR2 is YYNGEE. Trimming removed 0 bases at V and 4 bases at J, with 11 bases between. The CDR3 covers 15 residues. The CDR3 DNA follows: TGTGCCAGCAGCGTAGGTTTGGGAGCTTACAATGAGCAGTTCTTC. It translates to CASSVGLGAYNEQFF.

This clonotype was counted between two and nine times. The chain is built from TRBV5-1 and TRBJ1-1; 8 nucleotides agree with TRBD1. Germline assignment: CDR1 SGHRS and CDR2 YFSETQ. The CDR3 runs 16 residues. Trimming removed 0 bases from V and 1 base from J; junction bases left unmatched: 5. CDR3 nucleotides: TGCGCCAGCAGCTTGGCCCGTGGACAGGGGAACACTGAAGCTTTCTTT. Protein: CASSLARGQGNTEAFF.

The rearrangement uses TRBV12-3 or TRBV12-4 and TRBJ1-2; a weak D match, TRBD1 (5 bases). Trimming removed 5 bases at V and 8 bases at J, with 15 bases between. This CDR3 is 13 amino acids long. CDR3 protein: CASSHSRVWGYTF. The CDR3 region has the DNA TGTGCCAGCAGTCACTCCAGGGTCTGGGGCTACACCTTC.

The chain couples TRBV2 to TRBJ1-2; tentative D call: TRBD1 (6 bases). CDR3 length: 15 amino acids. Germline CDR1 and CDR2: SNHLY and FYNNEI. Between the trimmed V and J ends, which lost 10 bases and 2 bases, there was a span of 20 bases. In DNA form, the CDR3 reads TGTGCCACCCGAAGGTGGGGGGCAGGGAACTATGGCTACACCTTC. It yields the protein CATRRWGAGNYGYTF.

This rearrangement joins TRBV20-1 to TRBJ1-5, with a possible D match to TRBD1 (5 bases). CDR3 length equals 16 residues. Trimming shortened V by 2 bases and J by 0 bases, and 14 bases separated the two germline ends. CDR1 DFQATT and CDR2 SNEGSKA come from the germline V gene (reference sequence). The CDR3 loop is CSARSTAYYSNQPQHF. DNA for the CDR3: TGCAGTGCTAGATCGACAGCCTACTATAGCAATCAGCCCCAGCATTTT.

The count of this clonotype is one. The CDR3 protein is CASSIGTGLEGYTF. For the CDR3, the DNA is TGTGCCAGCAGTATAGGGACAGGGTTGGAAGGCTACACCTTC. This chain joins TRBV12-3 or TRBV12-4 and TRBJ1-2; 9 nucleotides align to TRBD1. The J segment lost 8 bases and the V segment lost 5 bases, leaving 9 bases of the junction unmatched. This CDR3 is 14 amino acids long.

On this clonotype: A read error is possible here, since a much larger clone lies one base away. The chain couples TRBV5-1 to TRBJ2-5; D call uncertain. This CDR3 is 11 amino acids long. Germline V gene sequence: CDR1 SGHRS, CDR2 YFSETQ. As DNA, the CDR3 is TGCGCCAGCAGCGTCGAAGAGACCAAGTACTTC. This codes for CASSVEETKYF.

This clonotype was observed a few times. The chain combines TRBV5-4 with TRBJ1-2; D is unclear. Germline V gives CDR1 SGHNT, CDR2 YYREEE (reference sequence). V was cut by 0 bases and J by 5 bases, with 11 bases left in between. The CDR3 consists of 14 residues. Written as DNA, the CDR3 is TGTGCCAGCAGCTTGGTCTTCTCTGAGTATGGCTACACCTTC. This translates into CASSLVFSEYGYTF. The entire variable domain, with the rest obtained from reference TRBV5-4 and TRBJ1-2, is as follows: ETGVTQSPTHLIKTRGQQVTLRCSSQSGHNTVSWYQQALGQGPQFIFQYYREEENGRGNFPPRFSGLQFPNYSSELNVNALELDDSALYLCASSLVFSEYGYTFGSGTRLTVV.

The J gene is TRBJ2-7, the V gene TRBV12-3 or TRBV12-4; 13 bases are a match to TRBD2. J was trimmed by 12 bases and V by 7 bases; bases with no gene match: 9. The CDR3 spans 13 residues. This CDR3 reads CASTMTSGRPRYF. As DNA, the CDR3 is TGTGCCAGCACCATGACTAGCGGGAGGCCGCGGTACTTC.

The V call is TRBV5-8, the J call TRBJ2-3; 13 bases fit TRBD2. The germline V gene encodes CDR1 SGHTS and CDR2 YDEGEE. This CDR3 contains 18 residues. The junction had 12 bases not matched to a gene; V was cut back by 4 bases and J by 4 bases. For the CDR3, the DNA is TGTGCCAGCAGCACTTGGTCCGGGACTAGCGGGGTGGCAGATACGCAGTATTTT. It codes for CASSTWSGTSGVADTQYF.